The clone carrying this T cell receptor (beta chain) was recorded only once. Antigen: not known. This may be a read error: a much more frequent sequence differs by one nucleotide. The germline V gene encodes CDR1 DFQATT and CDR2 SNEGSKA (reference sequence). The CDR3 has 15 residues. Clinicians diagnosed patients from clinical symptoms, serum thyroxine and TRAb, thyroid ultrasound and orbital computed tomography. Amplified regions were TCR beta CDR3 sequences from RNA transcripts. HTBI primers were the set used in a first-round RT-PCR of the TCR CDR3. TCRdb reanalysed the multiplex PCR reads using MiXCR and keeps one entry per CDR3 protein. The sample has approximately 270,000 distinct CDR3 sequences; just over 14% are singletons. This entry comes from a study of T cells in Graves' hyperthyroidism and ophthalmopathy. Study-level background: Initial diagnosis, before any treatment, was when peripheral blood was collected. Study-wide findings and caveats: Clonotypes that were expanded in thyroid above 0.001 mostly appeared in blood too.

Sequencing was performed on blood. The sequence was obtained from a woman aged 40 to 49 with Graves' hyperthyroidism that later progressed to Graves' ophthalmopathy. The chain employs TRBV20-1 and TRBJ2-1; no clear D. CDR3 DNA sequence: TGCAGTGCTCTTTCGAGAGACCCCTCCTACAATGGGCAGTTCTTC. It translates to CSALSRDPSYNGQFF.